This TCR beta chain emerged from a study of identical twins. TCRdb re-called the 5' RACE reads with MiXCR, one entry per CDR3 protein. The profile shows hundreds of thousands of distinct CDR3 sequences, over 20% of them singletons. The V end lost 10 bases, the J end lost 3 bases, and 22 bases lay between the germline ends. CDR1 is ENHRY and CDR2 is SYGVKD in the germline V gene. The CDR3 extends over 15 amino acids. These data were likewise used in another study, on T cells expressing NK-cell markers. That paper notes: Most of the eight sequenced donors were HCMV-seropositive; one was seronegative. The contribution of dominant NKG2C+ clonotypes to CD8+ T cells in roughly six donors was roughly 1.0-7.0%. Evidence did not settle whether expanded NKG2C+ T cell clones targeted HCMV.

Material for sequencing was PBMCs. The sequence was obtained from a woman between 18 and 30 years old in good health. The chain links TRBV10-3 to TRBJ2-7; D possibly corresponds to TRBD1 (6 bases). The CDR3 sequence is CATYPKDRPSYEQYF. The CDR3 DNA sequence: TGTGCCACCTATCCGAAAGACAGGCCTAGCTACGAGCAGTACTTC.